This T cell receptor beta chain was sequenced in a study of T-cell memory formation after mild COVID-19. General study results and limits: Those CD4+ clones that contracted were mainly in CM and EM (CD8+ ones in EMRA). Day 15 to 85 contracting clones showed balanced CD4/CD8; day 15 to 37 expanders favored CD4+. Second-wave clones that peaked on day 37 lacked confirmed SARS-CoV-2 specificity.

In this sample, this clonotype turned up a few times. Its antigen is still unknown. One entry per CDR3 protein results from TCRdb running MiXCR on the 5' RACE reads. The sample holds about 140,000 distinct CDR3 sequences, 11% to 15% seen once. V was clipped by 4 bases and J by 3 bases; unmatched bases: 5. CDR1 is SGHDN, CDR2 FVKESK, per germline. CDR3 length equals 14 residues. The sample consisted of PBMCs or a T cell subset sorted from them (not recorded which). The V gene is TRBV14, the J gene TRBJ1-1; TRBD1 aligns across 7 bases. This receptor was obtained from an adult woman who had mild COVID-19 (a few samples of this study predate the infection). Cell type and time point are not known. Here the CDR3 DNA reads TGTGCCAGCAGCCGCCTAGGGGGCTACACTGAAGCTTTCTTT. Protein: CASSRLGGYTEAFF.